This T cell receptor (beta chain) emerged from a study of cytomegalovirus exposure and HLA in healthy donors (dated by TCRdb to about 2017). At the level of the whole study: According to a later analysis, the roughly 130 validation repertoires were produced on the same platform as the 700 or so repertoires of the first cohort. The study aimed to test whether signatures of past pathogen exposure could be identified by cataloging public T cell receptors. In addition to the first cohort of 666 subjects, a separate validation cohort of 120 different subjects was used. High-throughput TCR immunosequencing, statistical association of individual TCRs with disease status, and machine learning were combined to predict cytomegalovirus infection status.

V is cut by 4 bases and J by 0 bases, and the space between the germline ends is 7 bases. The CDR3 has 14 amino acids, counting the end cysteine and phenylalanine. CDR3 DNA is the only sequence kept; it has 42 bases, read in frame from the first base. The germline V gene provides CDR1 SNHLY and CDR2 FYNNEI. The donors belonged to the validation cohort of approximately 130 subjects, which was separate from the approximately 610-subject first cohort. Library method: the immunoSEQ multiplex PCR assay. The authors' pipeline ran thus. A statistical classification framework was built to diagnose cytomegalovirus status from the catalog of TCR beta chain sequences. TCRdb carries this immuneACCESS record with in-frame sequences only. Its versions omit some clonotypes, under half of them owing to an unresolved V gene in the studies checked, with the rest unexplained. D and trimming were read from the DNA, whereas the V and J calls and clone size are those reported in that table. The sample includes over 200,000 clones, with 70% to 90% observed a single time. Together, the top ten hold roughly 5.5% of the sample.

This clone was seen only a few times. This receptor's antigen is unknown. The sample holds no much larger clone one base away, and base qualities are not on file. The paper's findings and limits, for the study overall: Three of the identified cytomegalovirus-associated TCR beta chains were confirmed in vitro to be specific for cytomegalovirus antigens. A later analysis found that TCRs clustered in the first cohort also tended to co-occur in the 110 or so validation repertoires, with 90% to 95% of cluster scores above 0. The study gave a list of 150 to 200 TCR beta chains associated with cytomegalovirus. Most TCR sequences were observed very rarely across donors, whereas some public TCRs were present in many individuals. The authors suggested that the approach could potentially be generalized to other disease states and immunological phenotypes. The classifier was reported to diagnose cytomegalovirus status with high specificity and sensitivity in both the original cohort and the validation cohort. All 120 or so repertoires were used to score co-occurrence in the validation cohort in a later analysis, because that analysis had no HLA typing for the cohort.

The specimen sequenced was PBMCs. The source is a young woman in good health and CMV-seronegative. The rearrangement combines TRBV2 with TRBJ1-5; a weak D assignment points to TRBD1 (5 bases agree). The base sequence is TGTGCCAGCAGTGGGGGGGTTAGCAATCAGCCCCAGCATTTT. The resulting protein is CASSGGVSNQPQHF. Joined to the reference TRBV2 and TRBJ1-5 proteins, this CDR3 gives the full variable domain: EPEVTQTPSHQVTQMGQEVILRCVPISNHLYFYWYRQILGQKVEFLVSFYNNEISEKSEIFDDQFSVERPDGSNFTLKIRSTKLEDSAMYFCASSGGVSNQPQHFGDGTRLSIL.